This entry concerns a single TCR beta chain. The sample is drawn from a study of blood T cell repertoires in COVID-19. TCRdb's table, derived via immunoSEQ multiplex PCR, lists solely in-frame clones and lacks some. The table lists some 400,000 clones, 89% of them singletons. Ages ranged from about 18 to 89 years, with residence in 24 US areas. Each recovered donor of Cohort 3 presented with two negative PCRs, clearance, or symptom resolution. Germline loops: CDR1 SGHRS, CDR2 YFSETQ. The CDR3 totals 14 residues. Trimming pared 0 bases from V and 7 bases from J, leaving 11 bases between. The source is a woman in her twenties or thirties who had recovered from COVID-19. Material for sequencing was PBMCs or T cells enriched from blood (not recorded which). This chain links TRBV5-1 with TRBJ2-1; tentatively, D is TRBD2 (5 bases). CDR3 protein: CASSLVSSRNEQFF. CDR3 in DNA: TGCGCCAGCAGCTTGGTATCTAGCCGGAATGAGCAGTTCTTC.